The table lists the clone carrying this TCR beta chain with a few counts. Its antigen remains unidentified. MiXCR, run by TCRdb on the RT-PCR reads, gives a single entry per CDR3 protein. The data show about 480,000 distinct CDR3 sequences, roughly 23% seen once. This CDR3 has 15 amino acids. The ends were cut back, 0 bases at V and 2 bases at J, with 11 bases in the middle. The germline gives CDR1 MNHEY, CDR2 SVGAGI. This sample was included in a study of response to subunit inactivated influenza vaccine. Study results and limitations: A suggestion made by the authors is that each seasonal influenza vaccination recruits few new T cells.

This sequence was found in a man aged 50 to 59 who received an inactivated influenza vaccine. Sequences were derived from CD4+ T cells sorted from PBMCs, sampled roughly 5 days after vaccination. The chain joins TRBV6-5 to TRBJ2-7, with a weak D call TRBD1 (6 bases). The CDR3: CASSYSTGSTYEQYF. CDR3 DNA sequence: TGTGCCAGCAGTTACTCTACAGGGTCGACCTACGAGCAGTACTTC.